This TCR beta chain was sequenced for a study of OX40 agonist ivuxolimab in advanced cancers. In this sample, this clone turned up once. Sequencing was performed with immunoSEQ multiplex PCR; in TCRdb, only in-frame clones are kept and a portion is missing. The sample shows approximately 58,000 clones, roughly 83% of them seen only once. This TCR came from an adult with an advanced solid tumor such as melanoma, head and neck, liver or kidney cancer. The sample here was CD4+ or CD8+ T cells sorted from blood, taken in a trial of the OX40 agonist ivuxolimab.

The chain's CDR3 is CASSRGGDTDTQYF. DNA of the CDR3: TGTGCCAGCTCCCGGGGGGGGGACACAGATACGCAGTATTTT. The chain carries TRBV6-1 and TRBJ2-3, with 8 bases aligning to TRBD2. This CDR3 region has 14 residues. V shed 8 bases, J shed 2 bases, and the junction held 6 bases outside the gene matches. Germline V gene sequence: CDR1 MNHNS, CDR2 SASEGT.